This TCR beta chain was found in a study of cytomegalovirus exposure and HLA in healthy donors. In the study overall: Findings of an earlier analysis included over 95 million unique TCR beta sequences from 190 million or so T cells.

In the case of this clone: Its antigen is as yet unknown.

This PCR relied on a set of 60 Vbeta primers and 13 Jbeta primers. Profiling relied on immunoSEQ multiplex PCR, and the TCRdb table lists in-frame clones only, not all of them. This sample carries over 90,000 clones, with about 3% going to the ten biggest clones. The donors (healthy individuals) were bone marrow donors. General study results and limits: According to reports, the classifier identified cytomegalovirus status with high specificity and sensitivity.

The source of this sequence is a man aged 40-49 years in good health and CMV-seronegative. The sample taken for sequencing was PBMCs.

CDR3 nucleotides: TGCAGCGCCAACCCCCTAGCGGAAGTTAGCACAGATACGCAGTATTTT. It translates to CSANPLAEVSTDTQYF. This chain connects TRBV29-1 to TRBJ2-3; 7 nucleotides match TRBD2. The CDR3 contains 16 residues. The V gene end was trimmed by 7 bases and the J gene end by 0 bases; junction bases not matched to a gene: 13. In germline, CDR1 is SQVTM, CDR2 ANQGSEA.